This T cell receptor beta chain stems from a study of blood T cell repertoires in COVID-19. TCRdb's table, derived via immunoSEQ multiplex PCR, lists solely in-frame clones and lacks some. The top ten hold over 3% of the sample, which has around 250,000 clones, roughly 88% seen once. The CDR3 totals 16 residues. Germline V gene data show CDR1 as SGHVS and CDR2 as FNYEAQ. Losses at the gene ends were 4 bases for V and 5 bases for J; bases not matched to a gene: 12. The material sequenced was PBMCs or T cells enriched from blood (not recorded which). The chain links TRBV7-6 to TRBJ2-7, with TRBD1 matching 9 bases. This TCR derives from a woman aged 40 to 55 who had been exposed to COVID-19. CDR3 DNA: TGTGCCAGCAGCTCACTGGTGGGACAGGGTGCCAACGAGCAGTACTTC. Amino acids: CASSSLVGQGANEQYF. Based on the CDR3 plus reference TRBV7-6 and TRBJ2-7, the full variable domain is GAGVSQSPRYKVTKRGQDVALRCDPISGHVSLYWYRQALGQGPEFLTYFNYEAQQDKSGLPNDRFSAERPEGSISTLTIQRTEQRDSAMYRCASSSLVGQGANEQYFGPGTRLTVT.